Shown below are 3 T cell receptor beta chains from a single sample sequenced in a study of CXCR3-negative and CXCR3-positive naive CD8 T cells. Findings and limits, study-wide: TRB CDR3s were more hydrophobic in CXCR3-positive than in CXCR3-negative naive cells.

TRB cDNA libraries were made by UMI-labeled 5' RACE. TCRdb reworked the 5' RACE reads into one entry per CDR3 protein, no DNA. The sample table sets out roughly 130,000 distinct CDR3 sequences. The antigens of these receptors remain unknown. Material: naive CXCR3+ CD8+ T cells from blood. Subset meaning: CD45RO-CCR7+CD27+CD95- naive CD8+ T cells expressing CXCR3 (TNR3+). All receptors come from a human donor in good health. Some clones in this sample may be carry-over from other donors' samples.

The chain combines TRBV7-9 with TRBJ2-2. Germline V gene sequence: CDR1 SEHNR, CDR2 FQNEAQ (reference sequence). The CDR3 runs to 13 residues. The CDR3 spells CASTGLNTGELFF.

The chain has TRBV2 and TRBJ2-7; TCRdb calls TRBD1, which cannot be checked without DNA. The CDR3 loop spans 13 amino acids. The germline V gene has CDR1 SNHLY and CDR2 FYNNEI. CDR3 protein: CASSEVPELEQYF.

The chain couples TRBV9 to TRBJ1-1; without DNA, the TCRdb call of TRBD1 cannot be checked. Germline CDR1 reads SGDLS; CDR2 reads YYNGEE. The CDR3 contains 12 residues. This chain's CDR3 is CASSVGGGDAFF.